The sequence of this TCR beta chain was determined in a study of radiotherapy plus CTLA-4 blockade in lung cancer. Study findings and constraints: Subsequent to radiotherapy plus ipilimumab, tumor-derived TCR clones underwent expansion in blood. Interferon-beta and early blood T cell clone dynamics reportedly predicted response best.

The germline V gene encodes CDR1 SGHRS and CDR2 YFSETQ. This CDR3 has 15 residues. V lost 6 bases to trimming and J lost 5 bases; unmatched junction nucleotides: 8. Lung cancer patients with chemo-refractory metastatic non-small-cell disease were given focal radiation plus CTLA-4 blockade with ipilimumab. As for this clone: What it binds is not known.

Profiled with immunoSEQ multiplex PCR; TCRdb holds only in-frame clones, not every one. The sample has around 100,000 clones, roughly 77% seen once; the top ten hold roughly 3.3%. The rearrangement joins TRBV5-1 to TRBJ2-5; TRBD1 aligns across 12 bases. The starting material was peripheral blood, obtained from a patient treated with radiotherapy plus ipilimumab. The sequence derives from a human donor with non-small cell lung cancer that progressed on radiotherapy plus ipilimumab. Some clones in this sample may be carry-over from other donors' samples. CDR3 sequence reads: CASTGQGALGETQYF. CDR3 nucleotide sequence: TGCGCCAGCACGGGACAGGGGGCGCTCGGGGAGACCCAGTACTTC. Full variable domain (missing parts from reference TRBV5-1 and TRBJ2-5): KAGVTQTPRYLIKTRGQQVTLSCSPISGHRSVSWYQQTPGQGLQFLFEYFSETQRNKGNFPGRFSGRQFSNSRSEMNVSTLELGDSALYLCASTGQGALGETQYFGPGTRLLVL.